The T cell receptor (beta chain) described here comes from a study of cytomegalovirus exposure and HLA in healthy donors. General study results and limits: Rare TCR sequences dominated, though some public TCRs recurred in many donors. Earlier analysis looked at TCR beta V segments, and most were productive about 90% or about 30% of the time. The authors considered a cluster of highly shared sequence variants likely to be a sequencing artifact. According to a later analysis, donors in an Asian-associated ancestry cluster reportedly had fewer N-insertions than the 666-donor mean.

Only one count was recorded for this clone. Antigen specificity is unknown. The primer mix had 60 Vbeta and 13 Jbeta primers. Measured with immunoSEQ multiplex PCR; TCRdb has only the in-frame clones, and not every one. The sample yields approximately 160,000 clones, about four fifths seen once. Per germline, CDR1 LNHNV and CDR2 YYDKDF (reference sequence). The CDR3 length is 16 residues. Trimming cost V 5 bases and J 2 bases, with 16 bases left between them. What was sequenced was PBMCs. The chain combines TRBV15 with TRBJ1-5; no firm D call. This clonotype was obtained from a man aged 25-45 years in good health and CMV-seropositive. CDR3: CATSEGRRSGNQPQHF. The DNA of the CDR3 is TGTGCCACCAGCGAAGGTCGGCGGTCGGGCAATCAGCCCCAGCATTTT.